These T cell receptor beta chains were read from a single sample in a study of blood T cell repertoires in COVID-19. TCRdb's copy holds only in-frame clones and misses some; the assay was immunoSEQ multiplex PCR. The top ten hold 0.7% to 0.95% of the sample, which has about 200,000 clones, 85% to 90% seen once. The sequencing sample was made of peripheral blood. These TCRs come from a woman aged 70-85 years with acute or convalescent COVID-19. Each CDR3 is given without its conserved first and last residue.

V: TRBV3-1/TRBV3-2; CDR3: ASSQARGLHTGELF
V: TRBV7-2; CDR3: ASSLNRGDTEAF
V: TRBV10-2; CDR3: ASSEDRRGQPQH
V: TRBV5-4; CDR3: ASSAAANYGYT
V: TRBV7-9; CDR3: ASSPTPRGYQETQY
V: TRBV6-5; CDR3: ASTQGINTEAF
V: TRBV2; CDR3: ASRRGQGFSGANVLT
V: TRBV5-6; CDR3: ASSPDQGQKESPLH
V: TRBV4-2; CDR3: ASSPRRAGPSSYNEQF
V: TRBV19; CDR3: ASKATGSYEQY
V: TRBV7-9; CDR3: ASLPGQGIQETQY
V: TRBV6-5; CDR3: ASSYSTGGETQY
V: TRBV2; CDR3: ASSRTGGSQETQY
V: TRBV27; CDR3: ASSLGQKTDTQY
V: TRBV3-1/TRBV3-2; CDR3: ASSQMQGTEAF
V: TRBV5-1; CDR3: ASSSAGTGYEKLF
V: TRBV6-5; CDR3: ASSYLELF
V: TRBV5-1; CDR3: ASSTQGLNSPLH
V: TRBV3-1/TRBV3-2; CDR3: ASSPTGGNTIY
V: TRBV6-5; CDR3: ASSYEGRNEKLF
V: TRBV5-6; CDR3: ASSGRDRSYTQY
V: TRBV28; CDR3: ASRTGTSGYNEQF
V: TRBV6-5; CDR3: ASSQAPGQNYEQY
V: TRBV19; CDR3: ASSKGLAGDNEQF
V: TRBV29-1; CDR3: SVAQGPYEQY
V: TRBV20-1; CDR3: SASTTTGTDQPQH
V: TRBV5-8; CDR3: ASSLYQGSGELF
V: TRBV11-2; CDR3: ASSLDRGGIPSVELF
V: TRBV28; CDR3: ASSFPKERPQH
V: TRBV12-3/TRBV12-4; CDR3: ASSFRELF
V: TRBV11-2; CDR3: ASSPGQGAKGYT
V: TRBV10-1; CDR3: ASSRDLNTEAF
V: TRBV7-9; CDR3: ASSRLAGTLNEQF
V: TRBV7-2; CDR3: ASSPRQGSGNTIY
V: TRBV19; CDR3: ASSTGDVLGKNIQY